These 10 T cell receptor beta chains originate from one sample sequenced in a study of T cell repertoires in cytomegalovirus infection (dated by TCRdb to the late 2010s). This sample was sequenced with an Illumina HiSeq 1500. Using fastp trimming at Q25 and MiXCR clonotype assembly, TCRdb reanalyzed the public sequencing data and kept in-frame beta chains. Rows are unified per CDR3 protein, each entry keeping the most common DNA and genes. A total of a few hundred thousand distinct CDR3 sequences appear in this sample, around 27% of them only once. Around 13% of the sample comes from the top ten. The sequencing sample was made of PBMCs. The receptors were sampled from a human donor in good health (CMV status not recorded). Some clones in this sample may be carry-over from other donors' samples.

This clonotype came up a few times. This chain uses TRBV7-9 with TRBJ1-1, with D maybe TRBD1 (5 bases). CDR3 length: 14 amino acids. The germline gives CDR1 SEHNR, CDR2 FQNEAQ (reference sequence). V lost 5 bases and J 3 bases, leaving 13 bases between the germline ends. The CDR3 here is CASSPPRVHTEAFF. In DNA, the CDR3 is TGTGCCAGCAGCCCACCCAGGGTGCACACTGAAGCTTTCTTT.

The chain recombines TRBV28 with TRBJ1-6; tentatively, D is TRBD1 (6 bases). Germline CDR1 and CDR2: MDHEN and SYDVKM. Trimming removed 7 bases from V and 6 bases from J, with 10 bases in between. The CDR3 is made up of 13 amino acids. The CDR3 spells CASNGGANSPLHF. The CDR3, as DNA: TGTGCCAGCAACGGGGGGGCTAATTCACCCCTCCACTTT.

This clonotype appeared a few times. The gene calls are TRBV11-2 and TRBJ2-7; possible D gene TRBD2, 6 bases. The germline CDR1 and CDR2 sequences are SGHAT and FQNNGV. V was cut by 8 bases and J by 4 bases, with 12 bases left in between. There are 12 residues in the CDR3. In nucleotides, the CDR3 is TGTGCCAGCGGTCTCGGGGGTTACGAGCAGTACTTC. This encodes CASGLGGYEQYF.

There are many counts of this clonotype. The rearrangement links TRBV7-6 to TRBJ2-1; D not resolved. CDR1 and CDR2 from the germline V gene are SGHVS and FNYEAQ. The CDR3 loop spans 13 amino acids. Trimming took off 5 bases at V and 4 bases at J, with 9 bases between the two ends. The CDR3 nucleotides read TGTGCCAGCAGCGCTAGTCAGTACAATGAGCAGTTCTTC. As protein: CASSASQYNEQFF.

This clonotype was seen once. This chain links TRBV4-2 with TRBJ2-5; possibly TRBD1 for D (5 bases). Germline V gene data show CDR1 as LGHNA and CDR2 as YNFKEQ. This CDR3 has 17 residues. V shed 0 bases and J shed 3 bases, with 17 bases lying between them. The CDR3 nucleotides read TGTGCCAGCAGCCAAGAGTCTCCCTCGACAGTAAAAGAGACCCAGTACTTC. It encodes CASSQESPSTVKETQYF.

The chain carries TRBV6-2 or TRBV6-3 and TRBJ1-5, with a weak D call TRBD1 (5 bases). CDR3 length: 16 residues. Germline CDR1 reads MNHEY; CDR2 reads SVGEGT. V gave up 5 bases and J gave up 7 bases, with 21 bases separating them. CDR3 amino acids: CASSRRLHGGDQPQHF. For the CDR3, the DNA is TGTGCCAGCAGTAGGAGGTTACATGGAGGGGACCAGCCCCAGCATTTT.

V usage is TRBV28 and J usage is TRBJ2-2; D possibly corresponds to TRBD1 (6 bases). The length of the CDR3 is 14 residues. In germline, CDR1 is MDHEN, CDR2 SYDVKM. The ends were cut back, 7 bases at V and 0 bases at J, with 9 bases in the middle. The CDR3 spells CASKGTSNTGELFF. DNA of the CDR3: TGTGCCAGCAAGGGGACATCGAACACCGGGGAGCTGTTTTTT.

This clonotype was observed at least ten times. This rearrangement joins TRBV19 to TRBJ1-5, with 9 bases matching TRBD1. The germline CDR1 and CDR2 sequences are LNHDA and SQIVND (reference sequence). V lost 6 bases to trimming and J lost 1 base; unmatched junction nucleotides: 13. CDR3 length: 18 residues. Here the CDR3 reads CASRTGTGQSWSNQPQHF. CDR3 bases: TGTGCCAGTAGGACCGGGACAGGGCAATCTTGGAGCAATCAGCCCCAGCATTTT.

The chain carries TRBV2 and TRBJ1-6, with 7 bases that match TRBD1. Germline lookup yields CDR1 SNHLY and CDR2 FYNNEI. V shed 4 bases, J shed 10 bases, and the junction held 10 bases outside the gene matches. The CDR3 has 15 amino acids. The CDR3 reads CASSGRQGFGSPLHF. As DNA, the CDR3 is TGTGCCAGCAGTGGCCGACAGGGATTTGGCTCACCCCTCCACTTT.

This clonotype came up many times. The chain links TRBV7-8 to TRBJ2-4; D possibly corresponds to TRBD1 (6 bases). Germline lookup yields CDR1 SGHVS and CDR2 FQNEAQ. V gave up 5 bases and J gave up 11 bases, with 22 bases separating them. The CDR3 totals 15 residues. The CDR3 coding sequence is TGTGCCAGCAGCCCTCGGGTGGGACAACAAAGGCTTCAGTACTTC. This translates into CASSPRVGQQRLQYF. The full variable domain, with the rest looked up from reference TRBV7-8 and TRBJ2-4, is GAGVSQSPRYKVAKRGQDVALRCDPISGHVSLFWYQQALGQGPEFLTYFQNEAQLDKSGLPSDRFFAERPEGSVSTLKIQRTQQEDSAVYLCASSPRVGQQRLQYFGAGTRLSVL.